The 13 T cell receptor beta chains below were found in one sample sequenced in a study of blood T cell repertoires in COVID-19 (TCRdb year 2020). The library was produced with the immunoSEQ multiplex PCR assay. This immuneACCESS table, as held by TCRdb, lists in-frame sequences with V and J called but not all clones. Of the missing ones, under half trace to an unresolved V gene in checked studies; the others have no known cause. A total of 150,000 to 190,000 clones appear in this sample, around 91% of them only once. The ten largest clones add up to roughly 14% of the sample. Material for sequencing was peripheral blood. Source of these receptors: a woman between 40 and 50 years old with acute or convalescent COVID-19.

The chain employs TRBV12-3 or TRBV12-4 and TRBJ2-7; D unclear. Trimming removed 5 bases from V and 2 bases from J, with 10 bases in between. The CDR3 runs to 13 residues. CDR3 protein: CASSPTRPYEQYF. Here the CDR3 DNA reads TGTGCCAGCAGTCCGACCAGGCCCTACGAGCAGTACTTC.

The chain uses TRBV7-3 and TRBJ1-1; D ambiguous. This CDR3 is built from 14 residues. Germline CDR1 and CDR2: SGHTA and FQGTGA. V was clipped by 5 bases and J by 7 bases, with 17 bases between them. CDR3 residues: CASSPTAVAGEAFF. The DNA for the CDR3 is TGTGCCAGCAGCCCAACTGCCGTGGCGGGTGAAGCTTTCTTT.

This clone was picked up a small number of times. The chain has TRBV6-4 and TRBJ2-2; 8 nucleotides agree with TRBD1. CDR3 length: 15 amino acids. The germline V gene encodes CDR1 MRHNA and CDR2 SNTAGT. With V trimmed by 6 bases and J by 6 bases, 9 bases remained unmatched. For the CDR3, the DNA is TGTGCCAGCAGGAGGGAGACAGGGGAGTCCGGGGAGCTGTTTTTT. It codes for CASRRETGESGELFF.

This rearrangement joins TRBV5-5 to TRBJ2-7; 9 bases match TRBD2. The V gene's germline CDR1 is SGHKS and CDR2 YYEKEE (reference sequence). The V gene end was trimmed by 5 bases and the J gene end by 3 bases; junction bases not matched to a gene: 9. The CDR3 extends over 15 amino acids. The CDR3 loop reads CASSYIAGALYEQYF. The DNA of the CDR3 is TGTGCCAGCAGTTACATAGCGGGGGCACTCTACGAGCAGTACTTC.

The chain combines TRBV3-1 (or the pseudogene TRBV3-2) with TRBJ2-7; TRBD2 agrees at 7 bases. Per the germline V gene, CDR1 is LGHDT and CDR2 is YNNKEL (reference sequence). Losses at the gene ends were 1 base for V and 0 bases for J; bases not matched to a gene: 6. This CDR3 contains 16 residues. The DNA of the CDR3 is TGTGCCAGCAGCCAAGTAGCCGGGGGGAGCTCCTACGAGCAGTACTTC. This encodes CASSQVAGGSSYEQYF.

This chain uses TRBV11-3 with TRBJ2-2, with 7 nucleotides matching TRBD1. The germline V gene has CDR1 SGHNT and CDR2 YENEEA. The CDR3 is made up of 17 amino acids. J lost 3 bases, V lost 1 base, and 8 bases had no gene match. The CDR3 DNA is TGTGCCAGCAGCTTAGGACCAGGACAGGACCACACCGGGGAGCTGTTTTTT. It translates to CASSLGPGQDHTGELFF.

The chain employs TRBV3-1 (or the pseudogene TRBV3-2) and TRBJ1-6, with TRBD1 as a possible D gene (5 bases). This CDR3 is 16 amino acids long. V lost 1 base and J lost 7, with 14 bases in between. Germline V gene sequence: CDR1 LGHDT, CDR2 YNNKEL (reference sequence). In DNA, the CDR3 is TGTGCCAGCAGCCAAGGGTGGTCCAGGGCGAATTCACCCCTCCACTTT. Translated: CASSQGWSRANSPLHF.

V gene TRBV28 combines with J gene TRBJ2-1; 7 bases align to TRBD2. The CDR3 has 14 residues. The V gene's germline CDR1 is MDHEN and CDR2 SYDVKM. V lost 2 bases and J lost 9; bases outside the gene matches: 7. CDR3 loop: CASSLIGRWGEQFF. In DNA, the CDR3 is TGTGCCAGCAGTTTAATCGGGAGGTGGGGTGAGCAGTTCTTC.

The chain links TRBV11-2 to TRBJ1-2, with TRBD1 as a possible D gene (6 bases). This CDR3 region has 14 residues. From germline, CDR1 is SGHAT and CDR2 FQNNGV. Trimming shortened V by 0 bases and J by 6 bases, and 11 bases separated the two germline ends. CDR3 bases: TGTGCCAGCAGCTTAGAGGACAGACGGGATGGCTACACCTTC. It codes for CASSLEDRRDGYTF.

The chain carries TRBV30 and TRBJ2-6; no firm D call. The CDR3 spans 18 residues. Trimming took 2 bases from V and 0 from J, leaving 17 bases between them. Germline V gene data show CDR1 as GTSNPN and CDR2 as SVGIG (reference sequence). The CDR3 region is CAWSWSSSIISGANVLTF. CDR3 in DNA: TGTGCCTGGAGTTGGAGTAGCTCTATCATCTCTGGGGCCAACGTCCTGACTTTC.

V and J are TRBV18 and TRBJ1-5; the D is unclear. V shed 3 bases and J shed 2 bases, with 5 bases lying between them. Germline CDR1 and CDR2: KGHSH and LQKENI. The CDR3 has 13 residues. The CDR3 DNA follows: TGTGCCAGCTCACCGCGGGGCAATCAGCCCCAGCATTTT. Protein product: CASSPRGNQPQHF.

The genes are TRBV7-8 and TRBJ2-2, with TRBD2 matching 7 bases. Germline trimming cut 2 bases from V and 1 base from J; bases unmatched to any gene: 4. Per germline, CDR1 SGHVS and CDR2 FQNEAQ. This CDR3 is built from 16 residues. CDR3 nucleotide sequence: TGTGCCAGCAGCTTAATAACGGGAGGGAACACCGGGGAGCTGTTTTTT. Its translation is CASSLITGGNTGELFF.

The rearrangement uses TRBV29-1 and TRBJ2-3; D not certain. Germline assignment: CDR1 SQVTM and CDR2 ANQGSEA. The CDR3 consists of 11 residues. V shed 4 bases and J shed 4 bases, with 6 bases lying between them. The DNA for the CDR3 is TGCAGCGTTGCAGCGTCAGATACGCAGTATTTT. Its translation: CSVAASDTQYF.